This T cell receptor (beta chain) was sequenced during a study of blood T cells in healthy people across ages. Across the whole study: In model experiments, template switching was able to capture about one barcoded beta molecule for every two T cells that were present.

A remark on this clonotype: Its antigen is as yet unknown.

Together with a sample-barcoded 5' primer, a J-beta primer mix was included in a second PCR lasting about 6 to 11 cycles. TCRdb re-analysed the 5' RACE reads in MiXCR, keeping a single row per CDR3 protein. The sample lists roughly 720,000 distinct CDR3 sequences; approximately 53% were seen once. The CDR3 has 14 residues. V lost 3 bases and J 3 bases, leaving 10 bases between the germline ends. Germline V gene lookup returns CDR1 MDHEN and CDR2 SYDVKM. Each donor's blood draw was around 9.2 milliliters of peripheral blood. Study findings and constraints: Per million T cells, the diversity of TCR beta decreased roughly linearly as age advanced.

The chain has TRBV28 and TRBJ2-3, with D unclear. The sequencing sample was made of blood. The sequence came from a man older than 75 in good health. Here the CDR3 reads CASSFPPLTDTQYF. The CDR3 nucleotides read TGTGCCAGCAGTTTCCCCCCGCTAACAGATACGCAGTATTTT.